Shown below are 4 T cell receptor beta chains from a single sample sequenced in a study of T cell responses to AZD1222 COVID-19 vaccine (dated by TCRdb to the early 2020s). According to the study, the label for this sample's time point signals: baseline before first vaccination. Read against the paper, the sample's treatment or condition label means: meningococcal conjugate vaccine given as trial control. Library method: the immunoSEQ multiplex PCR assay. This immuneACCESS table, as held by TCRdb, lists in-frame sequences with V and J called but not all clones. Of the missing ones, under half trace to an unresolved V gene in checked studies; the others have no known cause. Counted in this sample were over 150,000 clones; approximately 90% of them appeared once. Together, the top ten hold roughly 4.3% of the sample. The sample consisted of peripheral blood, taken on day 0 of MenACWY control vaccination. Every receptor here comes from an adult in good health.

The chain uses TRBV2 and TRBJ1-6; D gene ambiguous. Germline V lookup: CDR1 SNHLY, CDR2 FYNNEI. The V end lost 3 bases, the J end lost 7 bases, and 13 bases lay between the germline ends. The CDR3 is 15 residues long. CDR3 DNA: TGTGCCAGCAGTGATCTAGGCGGCGGGAATTCACCCCTCCACTTT. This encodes CASSDLGGGNSPLHF.

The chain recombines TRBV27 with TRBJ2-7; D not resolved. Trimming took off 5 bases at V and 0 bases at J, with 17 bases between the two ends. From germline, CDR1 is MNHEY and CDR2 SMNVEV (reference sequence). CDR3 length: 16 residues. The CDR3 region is CASSPLRFVSSYEQYF. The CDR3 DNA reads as TGTGCCAGCAGTCCCCTTAGATTCGTTAGCTCCTACGAGCAGTACTTC.

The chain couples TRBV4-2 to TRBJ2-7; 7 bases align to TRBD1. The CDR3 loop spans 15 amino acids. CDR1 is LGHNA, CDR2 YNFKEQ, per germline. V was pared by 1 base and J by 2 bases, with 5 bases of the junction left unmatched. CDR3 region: CASSQAGQGAYEQYF. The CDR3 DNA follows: TGTGCCAGCAGCCAAGCTGGCCAGGGGGCCTACGAGCAGTACTTC.

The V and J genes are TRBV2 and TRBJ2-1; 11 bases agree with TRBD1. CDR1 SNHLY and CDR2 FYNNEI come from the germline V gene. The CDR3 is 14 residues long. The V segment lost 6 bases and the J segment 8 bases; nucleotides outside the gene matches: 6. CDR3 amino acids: CASSGTGGPDEQFF. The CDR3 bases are TGTGCCAGCAGCGGGACAGGGGGGCCGGATGAGCAGTTCTTC.